The clone carrying this T cell receptor beta chain came up many times. Its antigen is as yet unknown. Germline values: CDR1 ENHRY, CDR2 SYGVKD. CDR3 length: 13 amino acids. Trimming cost V 4 bases and J 4 bases; bases outside gene matches: 3. These data come from a study of post-analysis software for immune sequencing data. General observations from the study: Patients showed TRBV5-6, TRBV5-1 and TRBV20-1 among five TRBV segments more frequent than in controls.

Carried by the TCR beta cDNA libraries were unique molecular identifiers. Out of 1 to 10 million T cells, about 500,000 cDNA molecules were generated. Via MiXCR, TCRdb re-called the PCR reads, giving one row per CDR3 protein. The sample gives about 540,000 distinct CDR3 sequences, around a third of which show up once; approximately 5.4% is in the top ten. V is TRBV10-3 and J is TRBJ2-5; 7 positions agree with TRBD2. This receptor was obtained from a girl younger than 18 with multiple sclerosis. Source material: blood. CDR3 region: CAISGLAGETQYF. CDR3 DNA: TGTGCCATCAGTGGACTAGCAGGAGAGACCCAGTACTTC.